One and the same sample provided the 26 T cell receptor beta chains below, sequenced in a study of early T cells in non-severe SARS-CoV-2 infection. Each CDR3 protein is one row after TCRdb ran MiXCR on the 5' RACE reads. Altogether tens of thousands of distinct CDR3 sequences are present, roughly a tenth being singletons, with the ten largest covering over 8.5%. Sequenced sample: whole blood. These receptors were collected from an adult who was a healthcare worker with PCR-confirmed SARS-CoV-2 infection or an uninfected control (not recorded which).

The chain links TRBV12-3 or TRBV12-4 to TRBJ2-7; 7 positions agree with TRBD2. CDR3 length: 14 residues. The V and J ends lost 6 bases and 6 bases, in that order; junction bases with no gene match: 11. CDR3 nucleotides: TGTGCCAGCAGCCCCGGGACTACGTACACCGAGCAGTACTTC. This encodes CASSPGTTYTEQYF.

There are many counts of this clonotype. The V gene is TRBV27, the J gene TRBJ1-1; D possibly corresponds to TRBD1 (6 bases). The CDR3 length is 13 residues. Per germline, CDR1 MNHEY and CDR2 SMNVEV (reference sequence). V lost 6 bases and J 4 bases, leaving 12 bases between the germline ends. The CDR3 DNA follows: TGTGCCAGCAGGGGAACAGGGTCCACTGAAGCTTTCTTT. Protein product: CASRGTGSTEAFF.

This clonotype showed up many times. V is TRBV9 and J is TRBJ2-1; 7 bases agree with TRBD2. With 3 bases clipped from V and 0 bases from J, the junction kept 12 bases outside the gene matches. Germline loops: CDR1 SGDLS, CDR2 YYNGEE. The CDR3 runs 18 residues. CDR3: CASSGEGSSHSSYNEQFF. For the CDR3, the DNA is TGTGCCAGCAGCGGGGAGGGGAGCTCACACTCCTCCTACAATGAGCAGTTCTTC.

This chain joins TRBV24-1 and TRBJ2-3, with D uncertain. The V and J ends lost 3 bases and 1 base respectively, with 4 bases between them. Germline loops: CDR1 KGHDR, CDR2 SFDVKD. The CDR3 spans 13 residues. The CDR3 sequence is CATSDARTDTQYF. In nucleotides, the CDR3 is TGTGCCACCAGTGATGCACGCACAGATACGCAGTATTTT.

This clonotype was seen many times. The J gene is TRBJ2-7, the V gene TRBV20-1; D might be TRBD1 (5 bases). CDR1 and CDR2 (germline): DFQATT, SNEGSKA (reference sequence). V lost 4 bases to trimming and J lost 4 bases, with 8 bases between them. The length of the CDR3 is 11 residues. The chain's CDR3 is CSAIKGYEQYF. CDR3 in DNA: TGCAGTGCTATAAAGGGGTACGAGCAGTACTTC.

The chain recombines TRBV6-2 or TRBV6-3 with TRBJ2-1; TRBD2 matches at 11 bases. This CDR3 has 17 residues. Germline CDR1 reads MNHEY; CDR2 reads SVGEGT. The V gene end was trimmed by 5 bases and the J gene end by 3 bases; junction bases not matched to a gene: 9. The CDR3 sequence is CASSPLAGGSIYNEQFF. CDR3 coding DNA: TGTGCCAGCAGTCCTTTAGCGGGAGGGAGTATCTACAATGAGCAGTTCTTC.

Concerning this clonotype itself: This sequence may be a read error, since a much larger clone differs from it by one base. J is TRBJ2-7 and V is TRBV11-2; D not certain. CDR1 is SGHAT and CDR2 is FQNNGV in the germline V gene. The CDR3 sequence is 13 residues long. In nucleotides, the CDR3 is TGTGCCTGCAGCTTAGTGGCTAACTACGAGCAGTACTTC. Translated: CACSLVANYEQYF.

The sample holds many counts of this clonotype. V is TRBV6-2 or TRBV6-3 and J is TRBJ2-1; 11 positions agree with TRBD2. The CDR3 sequence is 14 residues long. Unmatched junction bases numbered 1, after V lost 2 bases and J lost 7 bases. The germline V gene has CDR1 MNHEY and CDR2 SVGEGT. The CDR3 spells CASSYTSGRNEQFF. CDR3 nucleotide sequence: TGTGCCAGCAGTTACACTAGCGGGAGAAATGAGCAGTTCTTC.

The chain links TRBV27 to TRBJ2-7; TRBD1 agrees at 9 bases. J gave up 4 bases and V 3 bases, and 1 base lay outside the gene matches. This CDR3 region has 13 residues. Germline assignment: CDR1 MNHEY and CDR2 SMNVEV (reference sequence). CDR3 sequence (DNA): TGTGCCAGCAGTTTCGACAGGGGGTACGAGCAGTACTTC. It codes for CASSFDRGYEQYF.

This clonotype has a handful of counts. This rearrangement joins TRBV4-1 to TRBJ1-2; 8 nucleotides line up with TRBD1. The CDR3 is made up of 14 amino acids. Germline V gene lookup returns CDR1 MGHRA and CDR2 YSYEKL. Unmatched junction bases numbered 8, after V lost 3 bases and J lost 8 bases. Here the CDR3 reads CASSHGTGSEGYTF. In DNA form, the CDR3 reads TGCGCCAGCAGCCACGGGACAGGTTCCGAGGGCTACACCTTC.

The chain uses TRBV5-1 and TRBJ1-2; 9 nucleotides align to TRBD1. Germline trimming cut 0 bases from V and 6 bases from J; bases unmatched to any gene: 6. CDR3 length equals 15 residues. CDR1 is SGHRS and CDR2 is YFSETQ in the germline V gene. The CDR3 region is CASSLAGTGSDGYTF. In DNA form, the CDR3 reads TGCGCCAGCAGCTTGGCCGGGACAGGGTCAGATGGCTACACCTTC.

The sample holds many counts of this clonotype. The chain has TRBV6-5 and TRBJ1-5; D remains ambiguous. The CDR3 has 17 residues. The V and J ends lost 6 bases and 1 base respectively, with 19 bases between them. Germline lookup yields CDR1 MNHEY and CDR2 SVGAGI. DNA for the CDR3: TGTGCCAGCAGCCCTGTTTTCTCGGGGATCAGCAATCAGCCCCAGCATTTT. This translates into CASSPVFSGISNQPQHF.

This clonotype was seen at least ten times. The V call is TRBV27, the J call TRBJ2-1; 9 positions agree with TRBD1. V lost 4 bases and J lost 3; bases outside the gene matches: 10. The CDR3 is 17 residues long. The germline V gene encodes CDR1 MNHEY and CDR2 SMNVEV (reference sequence). The chain's CDR3 is CASSSLQQGADYNEQFF. CDR3 DNA: TGTGCCAGCAGTTCACTCCAACAGGGGGCGGACTACAATGAGCAGTTCTTC.

This clonotype was seen at least ten times. This sequence joins TRBV7-9 and TRBJ2-1; D gene unclear. The CDR3 is made up of 14 amino acids. The V and J ends lost 0 bases and 6 bases respectively, with 9 bases between them. CDR1 is SEHNR, CDR2 FQNEAQ, per germline (reference sequence). CDR3 amino acids: CASSLASWPNEQFF. In nucleotides, the CDR3 is TGTGCCAGCAGCTTAGCTTCCTGGCCCAATGAGCAGTTCTTC.

This clonotype showed up just a few times. The genes are TRBV9 and TRBJ2-5; a weak D match, TRBD2 (6 bases). V lost 0 bases to trimming and J lost 5 bases, with 14 bases between them. Per germline, CDR1 SGDLS and CDR2 YYNGEE. The length of the CDR3 is 15 residues. The CDR3 coding sequence is TGTGCCAGCAGCGTAGATTCCGGGACTGGGGAGACCCAGTACTTC. It is translated as CASSVDSGTGETQYF.

There are many counts of this clonotype. The chain combines TRBV27 with TRBJ2-6; D tentatively fits TRBD1 or TRBD2 (5 bases each). V was cut by 4 bases and J by 0 bases, with 16 bases left in between. In germline, CDR1 is MNHEY, CDR2 SMNVEV (reference sequence). The CDR3 loop spans 18 amino acids. This CDR3 reads CASSSPGPIHSGANVLTF. CDR3 DNA: TGTGCCAGCAGTTCACCGGGACCGATCCACTCTGGGGCCAACGTCCTGACTTTC. The variable domain in full, with the rest retrieved from reference TRBV27 and TRBJ2-6, is EAQVTQNPRYLITVTGKKLTVTCSQNMNHEYMSWYRQDPGLGLRQIYYSMNVEVTDKGDVPEGYKVSRKEKRNFPLILESPSPNQTSLYFCASSSPGPIHSGANVLTFGAGSRLTVL.

This clonotype occurred many times. The gene calls are TRBV7-2 and TRBJ1-5; TRBD1 is a possible D gene (5 bases). The CDR3 has 16 residues. Deletions cut 1 base from V and 7 bases from J, with 17 bases between. CDR1 SGHTA and CDR2 FQGNSA come from the germline V gene. The CDR3: CASSLVSGQPAQPQHF. The DNA of the CDR3 is TGTGCCAGCAGCTTAGTATCAGGGCAGCCCGCCCAGCCCCAGCATTTT.

This clonotype was recorded at least ten times. The chain is built from TRBV5-4 and TRBJ2-7, with 8 bases fitting TRBD1. J was trimmed by 4 bases and V by 5 bases; bases with no gene match: 5. Germline-derived CDR1 and CDR2 are SGHNT and YYREEE (reference sequence). The CDR3 length is 13 residues. CDR3 residues: CASRGQEAYEQYF. The CDR3 coding sequence is TGTGCCAGCAGGGGACAGGAGGCATACGAGCAGTACTTC.

At least ten counts were recorded for this clonotype. V is TRBV6-5 and J is TRBJ1-2; D possibly corresponds to TRBD1 (6 bases). The CDR3 is 14 residues long. The V and J ends lost 4 bases and 4 bases respectively, with 13 bases between them. CDR1 and CDR2 from the germline V gene are MNHEY and SVGAGI. The CDR3 nucleotides read TGTGCCAGCAGTTTCCTTGGGGGCTTCTATGGCTACACCTTC. It translates to CASSFLGGFYGYTF.

V usage is TRBV13 and J usage is TRBJ2-1, with D possibly called TRBD1 or TRBD2 (6 bases each). The ends were cut back, 5 bases at V and 5 bases at J, with 10 bases in the middle. Germline V gene lookup returns CDR1 PRHDT and CDR2 FYEKMQ (reference sequence). This CDR3 region has 13 residues. CDR3 region: CASSLRGDNEQFF. CDR3 bases: TGTGCCAGCAGCCTGAGGGGGGACAATGAGCAGTTCTTC.

The chain employs TRBV10-1 and TRBJ2-5; 9 bases match TRBD1. Germline CDR1 is WNHNN and CDR2 is SYGVQD (reference sequence). The CDR3 consists of 15 residues. J gave up 2 bases and V 8 bases, and 9 bases lay outside the gene matches. CDR3 sequence (DNA): TGCGCCAGCGGGAAAAGGACAGGGGATCAAGAGACCCAGTACTTC. Its protein product is CASGKRTGDQETQYF.

This sequence joins TRBV5-4 and TRBJ2-2, with D perhaps matching TRBD1 (6 bases). The CDR3 has 17 amino acids. Trimming removed 0 bases from V and 0 bases from J, with 12 bases in between. Germline CDR1 and CDR2: SGHNT and YYREEE (reference sequence). CDR3 amino acids: CASSLGGHLANTGELFF. As DNA, the CDR3 is TGTGCCAGCAGCTTGGGGGGACACCTCGCGAACACCGGGGAGCTGTTTTTT.

The chain employs TRBV29-1 and TRBJ2-5; TRBD1 or TRBD2 may be the D gene (6 bases each). CDR3 size: 13 residues. From germline, CDR1 is SQVTM and CDR2 ANQGSEA. CDR3 sequence (DNA): TGCAACGCCGGCCGGGGGCTGGGAGAGACCCAGTACTTC. Translation: CNAGRGLGETQYF.

At least ten counts were recorded for this clonotype. This chain joins TRBV12-3 or TRBV12-4 and TRBJ1-6, with D perhaps matching TRBD1 (5 bases). Trimming removed 6 bases from V and 0 bases from J, with 9 bases in between. The CDR3 is 15 amino acids. The chain's CDR3 is CASSDSYSYNSPLHF. The CDR3 DNA reads as TGTGCCAGCAGCGACAGCTACTCCTATAATTCACCCCTCCACTTT.

This rearrangement joins TRBV4-1 to TRBJ2-3; no reliable D call. Germline V lookup: CDR1 MGHRA, CDR2 YSYEKL. The CDR3 consists of 12 residues. Between the trimmed V and J ends, which lost 1 base and 8 bases, there was a span of 7 bases. For the CDR3, the DNA is TGCGCCAGCAGCCAAGTCGGATCTACGCAGTATTTT. This codes for CASSQVGSTQYF.

This chain links TRBV12-3 or TRBV12-4 with TRBJ1-3, with D hard to call. The CDR3 has 13 amino acids. V was trimmed by 8 bases and J by 1 base, leaving 9 bases between them. The CDR3 nucleotides are TGTGCCAGCGAGCTTGCTTCTGGAAACACCATATATTTT. It specifies CASELASGNTIYF.